Listed below are T cell receptor beta chains from one sample, sequenced in a study of blood T cell repertoires in COVID-19. Sequenced by immunoSEQ multiplex PCR; TCRdb stores in-frame clones only, minus some. The sample has about 120,000 clones, around 81% seen once. Sequencing was performed on peripheral blood. Receptors originate from a man in his 60s with acute or convalescent COVID-19. CDR3s include the opening cysteine and the closing phenylalanine or tryptophan. The D gene is left open where the match is weak.

v_gene	d_gene	j_gene	CDR3nt	CDR3aa
TRBV29-1	-	TRBJ2-7	TGCAGCGTTGATGGGCAGAACACCTACGAGCAGTACTTC	CSVDGQNTYEQYF
TRBV5-1	TRBD2	TRBJ2-1	TGCGCCAGCAGCTTGGGGCTAGCGGGAGGAGATGAGCAGTTCTTC	CASSLGLAGGDEQFF
TRBV5-1	TRBD1	TRBJ1-4	TGCGCCAGCAGCCCCTCAGGGGGGAGTGCTGAAAAACTGTTTTTT	CASSPSGGSAEKLFF
TRBV9	TRBD1	TRBJ1-1	TGTGCCAGCAGCGTATCTCCGGGACAGGAAGCTTTCTTT	CASSVSPGQEAFF
TRBV7-9	TRBD1	TRBJ2-3	TGTGCCAGCAGCTTAGCGCTAGAGGGGGCCGATACGCAGTATTTT	CASSLALEGADTQYF
TRBV6-5	TRBD1	TRBJ2-5	TGTGCCAGCAGTTACTCGAGGGGACAGGGGACGAAGACCCAGTACTTC	CASSYSRGQGTKTQYF
TRBV28	-	TRBJ2-1	TGTGCCAGCAGTTCGCCAACAATTCGGGTATACAATGAGCAGTTCTTC	CASSSPTIRVYNEQFF
TRBV7-9	TRBD1	TRBJ2-3	TGTGCCAGCAGCTCCAGGGGGCCCGATACGCAGTATTTT	CASSSRGPDTQYF
TRBV5-1	-	TRBJ1-1	TGCGCCAGCAGCTACGGGATTACGAACACTGAAGCTTTCTTT	CASSYGITNTEAFF
TRBV2	TRBD1	TRBJ1-2	TGTGCCAGCATAACAGGGGGCGGCTATGGCTACACCTTC	CASITGGGYGYTF